One sample yielded the 30 T cell receptor beta chains listed below, sequenced in a study of cytomegalovirus exposure and HLA in healthy donors. PCR was performed using 60 Vbeta and 13 Jbeta primers. Only in-frame clones appear in the TCRdb table, and some are missing; sequencing was by immunoSEQ multiplex PCR. The data show over 150,000 clones, 65% to 85% seen once. Sample: PBMCs. Receptor source: a woman aged 25 to 45 in good health and CMV-seropositive.

The genes are TRBV5-1 and TRBJ2-3, with no clear D. V shed 5 bases and J shed 0 bases, with 10 bases lying between them. The CDR3 runs to 14 residues. Per germline, CDR1 SGHRS and CDR2 YFSETQ. The CDR3 is CASSLSSSTDTQYF. In DNA form, the CDR3 reads TGCGCCAGCAGTTTGAGTAGTAGCACAGATACGCAGTATTTT.

This clone occurred once. V and J are TRBV10-3 and TRBJ1-4; no clear D gene. Germline CDR1 is ENHRY and CDR2 is SYGVKD. The CDR3 spans 14 residues. Between the trimmed V and J ends, which lost 3 bases and 6 bases, there was a span of 11 bases. CDR3 sequence reads: CAISEGEEDEKLFF. CDR3 coding DNA: TGTGCCATCAGTGAAGGAGAGGAGGATGAAAAACTGTTTTTT.

The chain employs TRBV9 and TRBJ1-3; D might be TRBD1 (6 bases). Germline CDR1 is SGDLS and CDR2 is YYNGEE. The V and J ends lost 5 bases and 0 bases respectively, with 12 bases between them. The CDR3 covers 15 residues. The chain's CDR3 is CASREGGDSGNTIYF. The CDR3 nucleotides are TGTGCCAGCAGGGAAGGGGGAGACTCTGGAAACACCATATATTTT.

The chain combines TRBV29-1 with TRBJ1-2, with unresolved D. Trimming removed 7 bases at V and 8 bases at J, with 17 bases between. The germline V gene has CDR1 SQVTM and CDR2 ANQGSEA. The CDR3 has 12 residues. Here the CDR3 reads CSGGDDARGYTF. CDR3 bases: TGCAGCGGCGGGGATGATGCTCGGGGCTACACCTTC. Supplemented by reference TRBV29-1 and TRBJ1-2, the full variable domain reads SAVISQKPSRDICQRGTSLTIQCQVDSQVTMMFWYRQQPGQSLTLIATANQGSEATYESGFVIDKFPISRPNLTFSTLTVSNMSPEDSSIYLCSGGDDARGYTFGSGTRLTVV.

This chain links TRBV5-5 with TRBJ1-6; D gene unclear. The CDR3 is 13 residues long. The germline gives CDR1 SGHKS, CDR2 YYEKEE (reference sequence). Deletions cut 4 bases from V and 7 bases from J, with 9 bases between. CDR3 sequence (DNA): TGTGCCAGCAGCCTAGCAAAGAATTCACCCCTCCACTTT. Protein: CASSLAKNSPLHF.

The gene calls are TRBV4-2 and TRBJ1-2; TRBD1 agrees at 7 bases. The CDR3 extends over 14 amino acids. Germline V CDR1 and CDR2: LGHNA, YNFKEQ. The V segment lost 6 bases and the J segment 5 bases; nucleotides outside the gene matches: 9. The CDR3 sequence: CASRRQGATYGYTF. Written as DNA, the CDR3 is TGTGCCAGCAGGAGACAGGGAGCTACTTATGGCTACACCTTC.

The chain is built from TRBV13 and TRBJ1-2; TRBD1 might be the D (6 bases). This CDR3 spans 17 amino acids. V gave up 0 bases and J gave up 4 bases, with 18 bases separating them. Germline V CDR1 and CDR2: PRHDT, FYEKMQ (reference sequence). The CDR3 DNA sequence: TGTGCCAGCAGCTTAGGCCAAATCGGGGGGCAAAGCTATGGCTACACCTTC. This codes for CASSLGQIGGQSYGYTF.

This chain uses TRBV14 with TRBJ1-2; 9 bases are a match to TRBD1. Germline V gene sequence: CDR1 SGHDN, CDR2 FVKESK. Losses at the gene ends were 4 bases for V and 6 bases for J; bases not matched to a gene: 9. This CDR3 spans 15 amino acids. The CDR3 loop reads CASSPQLWTGDGYTF. As DNA, the CDR3 is TGTGCCAGCAGCCCCCAGCTATGGACAGGGGATGGCTACACCTTC.

J is TRBJ2-5 and V is TRBV6-5; 8 bases line up with TRBD2. Trimming at V came to 0 bases and at J to 4 bases, leaving 7 bases not matched to a gene. Germline CDR1 is MNHEY and CDR2 is SVGAGI. The CDR3 runs 16 residues. Here the CDR3 DNA reads TGTGCCAGCAGTTACTCGACCAGCGGGGGAACAGAGACCCAGTACTTC. Protein sequence: CASSYSTSGGTETQYF.

The rearrangement joins TRBV5-1 to TRBJ2-3; no reliable D call. The V gene's germline CDR1 is SGHRS and CDR2 YFSETQ. The ends were cut back, 0 bases at V and 6 bases at J, with 11 bases in the middle. The CDR3 loop spans 14 amino acids. The CDR3 coding sequence is TGCGCCAGCAGCTTGGAACAGTCCAAGGATACGCAGTATTTT. Protein product: CASSLEQSKDTQYF. Full variable domain (rest looked up from reference TRBV5-1 and TRBJ2-3): KAGVTQTPRYLIKTRGQQVTLSCSPISGHRSVSWYQQTPGQGLQFLFEYFSETQRNKGNFPGRFSGRQFSNSRSEMNVSTLELGDSALYLCASSLEQSKDTQYFGPGTRLTVL.

This clone was observed a single time. The chain employs TRBV28 and TRBJ2-7; possible D gene TRBD2, 5 bases. Trimming removed 5 bases at V and 3 bases at J, with 11 bases between. There are 13 residues in the CDR3. Germline CDR1 MDHEN, CDR2 SYDVKM. CDR3 loop: CASSPPEGYEQYF. For the CDR3, the DNA is TGTGCCAGCAGTCCACCAGAGGGCTACGAGCAGTACTTC. The full variable domain, with the rest looked up from reference TRBV28 and TRBJ2-7, is DVKVTQSSRYLVKRTGEKVFLECVQDMDHENMFWYRQDPGLGLRLIYFSYDVKMKEKGDIPEGYSVSREKKERFSLILESASTNQTSMYLCASSPPEGYEQYFGPGTRLTVT.

The rearrangement links TRBV15 to TRBJ1-2, with TRBD1 matching 7 bases. CDR3 length equals 17 residues. From germline, CDR1 is LNHNV and CDR2 YYDKDF (reference sequence). The trim removed 2 bases at V and 2 bases at J, leaving 11 bases unmatched. DNA of the CDR3: TGTGCCACCAGCAGAAGATCCGGGACAGCACAAAACTATGGCTACACCTTC. As protein: CATSRRSGTAQNYGYTF.

The chain carries TRBV4-2 and TRBJ2-2, with a possible D match to TRBD2 (5 bases). CDR1 is LGHNA, CDR2 YNFKEQ, per germline. V lost 4 bases and J 7 bases, leaving 16 bases between the germline ends. The CDR3 totals 15 residues. Written as DNA, the CDR3 is TGTGCCAGCAGCCCCTTGTTGACGCGGGTCGGGGAGCTGTTTTTT. Protein product: CASSPLLTRVGELFF.

V usage is TRBV18 and J usage is TRBJ1-2, with D tentatively TRBD1 (5 bases). V dropped 3 bases and J dropped 6 bases, with 11 bases sitting between them. CDR1 and CDR2 (germline): KGHSH, LQKENI. The CDR3 covers 13 residues. The CDR3 spells CASSPLQQDGYTF. CDR3 in DNA: TGTGCCAGCTCACCGTTACAACAGGATGGCTACACCTTC.

Here the CDR3 reads CASRRDRDFVNTEAFF. In nucleotides, the CDR3 is TGTGCCAGCAGACGGGACAGGGATTTCGTGAACACTGAAGCTTTCTTT. The chain links TRBV7-9 to TRBJ1-1; TRBD1 agrees at 9 bases. Germline V gene lookup returns CDR1 SEHNR and CDR2 FQNEAQ (reference sequence). This CDR3 is built from 16 residues. V dropped 6 bases and J dropped 0; count of bases not matched to a gene: 8.

This rearrangement joins TRBV4-3 to TRBJ1-2; D not resolved. V was pared by 3 bases and J by 3 bases, with 11 bases between. Germline CDR1 and CDR2: LGHNA and YSLEER. This CDR3 has 14 residues. The CDR3 protein is CASSQSAGDYGYTF. The CDR3 DNA is TGCGCCAGCAGCCAGTCTGCCGGTGACTATGGCTACACCTTC.

J is TRBJ1-2 and V is TRBV12-2. TRBV12-2 is assigned pseudogene status. The CDR3 runs 18 residues. CDR3: CASRLAECWWTASYGYTF. DNA for the CDR3: TGTGCAAGTCGCTTAGCGGAATGTTGGTGGACTGCCTCTTATGGCTACACCTTC.

This clone turned up a few times. The rearrangement joins TRBV7-2 to TRBJ1-1, with D possibly matching TRBD1 (6 bases). Germline values: CDR1 SGHTA, CDR2 FQGNSA. This CDR3 has 14 residues. The V end lost 5 bases, the J end lost 0 bases, and 10 bases lay between the germline ends. CDR3 bases: TGTGCCAGCAGCGCTCAGGGGATGAACACTGAAGCTTTCTTT. Translation: CASSAQGMNTEAFF.

In this sample, this clone turned up a few times. The J gene is TRBJ2-1, the V gene TRBV4-2; D is possibly TRBD2 (7 bases). The CDR3 runs 15 residues. The germline V and J ends were trimmed by 1 base and 7 bases, with 14 bases remaining between them. CDR1 is LGHNA, CDR2 YNFKEQ, per germline. Here the CDR3 reads CASSQAGGSVNEQFF. The CDR3 region has the DNA TGTGCCAGCAGCCAAGCGGGGGGCTCCGTGAATGAGCAGTTCTTC.

A single count supports this clone. The genes are TRBV30 and TRBJ1-3; 8 nucleotides align to TRBD1. CDR1 GTSNPN and CDR2 SVGIG come from the germline V gene (reference sequence). Trimming removed 0 bases from V and 5 bases from J; junction bases left unmatched: 3. The CDR3 spans 14 residues. CDR3 sequence: CAWSVPGGRNTIYF. The CDR3 coding sequence is TGTGCCTGGAGTGTACCAGGGGGCAGAAACACCATATATTTT.

The chain carries TRBV7-2 and TRBJ2-5, with 13 positions matching TRBD2. Trimming removed 5 bases from V and 2 bases from J; junction bases left unmatched: 11. CDR3 length: 18 amino acids. Germline V gene data show CDR1 as SGHTA and CDR2 as FQGNSA. The CDR3 loop is CASSPELLAGGRQETQYF. CDR3 in DNA: TGTGCCAGCAGCCCCGAGCTACTAGCGGGGGGGCGTCAAGAGACCCAGTACTTC.

Only one count was recorded for this clone. This chain uses TRBV7-9 with TRBJ2-3; 10 positions agree with TRBD1. Unmatched junction bases numbered 9, after V lost 4 bases and J lost 5 bases. This CDR3 has 16 amino acids. The V gene's germline CDR1 is SEHNR and CDR2 FQNEAQ (reference sequence). The CDR3 spells CASSSLGDRGGDTQYF. The CDR3 DNA is TGTGCCAGCAGCTCCCTGGGGGACAGGGGTGGAGATACGCAGTATTTT.

The V call is TRBV10-3, the J call TRBJ2-5, with D possibly matching TRBD2 (6 bases). The germline V gene encodes CDR1 ENHRY and CDR2 SYGVKD. The germline V and J ends were trimmed by 11 bases and 4 bases, with 17 bases remaining between them. The CDR3 spans 13 residues. The CDR3 spells CASAARERETQYF. CDR3 in DNA: TGTGCCTCCGCAGCGCGGGAAAGAGAGACCCAGTACTTC.

This chain connects TRBV5-1 to TRBJ2-2; D is perhaps TRBD1 (6 bases). Deletions cut 0 bases from V and 5 bases from J, with 11 bases between. Germline CDR1 is SGHRS and CDR2 is YFSETQ. CDR3 size: 15 residues. CDR3 coding DNA: TGCGCCAGCAGCTTGGCACAGGGCGGGACCGGGGAGCTGTTTTTT. Encoded protein: CASSLAQGGTGELFF.

The rearrangement joins TRBV7-9 to TRBJ1-6, with TRBD1 matching over 8 bases. The CDR3 is 14 residues long. Trimming removed 0 bases from V and 8 bases from J; junction bases left unmatched: 0. Germline V lookup: CDR1 SEHNR, CDR2 FQNEAQ (reference sequence). CDR3 DNA sequence: TGTGCCAGCAGCTTAGCGACAGGGGATTCACCCCTCCACTTT. It translates to CASSLATGDSPLHF. Together with reference TRBV7-9 and TRBJ1-6, the CDR3 gives the full variable domain: DTGVSQNPRHKITKRGQNVTFRCDPISEHNRLYWYRQTLGQGPEFLTYFQNEAQLEKSRLLSDRFSAERPKGSFSTLEIQRTEQGDSAMYLCASSLATGDSPLHFGNGTRLTVT.

The V gene is TRBV29-1, the J gene TRBJ2-1; 14 bases match TRBD2. The germline gives CDR1 SQVTM, CDR2 ANQGSEA. The V and J ends lost 5 bases and 0 bases, in that order; junction bases with no gene match: 6. The CDR3 sequence is 17 residues long. The CDR3 here is CSVPGLAGASSYNEQFF. CDR3 nucleotides: TGCAGCGTTCCGGGACTAGCGGGGGCGAGCTCCTACAATGAGCAGTTCTTC.

This chain connects TRBV11-2 to TRBJ2-2, with TRBD2 matching 7 bases. Germline V gene sequence: CDR1 SGHAT, CDR2 FQNNGV. This CDR3 region has 16 residues. With 0 bases clipped from V and 5 bases from J, the junction kept 6 bases outside the gene matches. The CDR3 spells CASSLDGGGRTGELFF. The CDR3 region has the DNA TGTGCCAGCAGCTTAGATGGGGGGGGGAGGACCGGGGAGCTGTTTTTT.

This chain links TRBV4-3 with TRBJ2-6, with D perhaps TRBD2 (5 bases). The germline V and J ends were trimmed by 2 bases and 4 bases, with 15 bases remaining between them. Per the germline V gene, CDR1 is LGHNA and CDR2 is YSLEER. The CDR3 is 17 amino acids. The CDR3 is CASSQTVGVSGANVLTF. As DNA, the CDR3 is TGCGCCAGCAGCCAAACAGTGGGAGTCTCCGGGGCCAACGTCCTGACTTTC.

The chain joins TRBV7-2 to TRBJ2-3; D is perhaps TRBD1 (5 bases). The ends were cut back, 3 bases at V and 3 bases at J, with 7 bases in the middle. Germline CDR1 is SGHTA and CDR2 is FQGNSA. CDR3 length equals 13 residues. The CDR3 nucleotides are TGTGCCAGCAGCTTGCAGGGAACAGATACGCAGTATTTT. Residues: CASSLQGTDTQYF.

The V and J genes are TRBV28 and TRBJ1-3; D is possibly TRBD1 (5 bases). V dropped 1 base and J dropped 0 bases, with 16 bases sitting between them. CDR1 MDHEN and CDR2 SYDVKM come from the germline V gene. This CDR3 contains 18 residues. Here the CDR3 reads CASSLSPGRGDSGNTIYF. CDR3 nucleotide sequence: TGTGCCAGCAGTTTATCTCCCGGCCGGGGGGACTCTGGAAACACCATATATTTT.